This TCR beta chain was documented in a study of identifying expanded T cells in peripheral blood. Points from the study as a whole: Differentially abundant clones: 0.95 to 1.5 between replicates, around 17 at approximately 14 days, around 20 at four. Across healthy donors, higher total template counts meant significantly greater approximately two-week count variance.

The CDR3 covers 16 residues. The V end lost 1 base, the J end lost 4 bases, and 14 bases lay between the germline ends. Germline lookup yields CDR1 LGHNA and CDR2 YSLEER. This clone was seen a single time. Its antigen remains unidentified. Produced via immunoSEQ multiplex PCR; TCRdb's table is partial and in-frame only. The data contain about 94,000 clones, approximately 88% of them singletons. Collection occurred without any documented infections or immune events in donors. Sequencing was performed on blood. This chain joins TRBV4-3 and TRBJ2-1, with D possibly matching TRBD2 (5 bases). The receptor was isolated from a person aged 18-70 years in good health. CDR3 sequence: CASSQAMGDTYNEQFF. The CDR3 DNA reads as TGCGCCAGCAGCCAAGCTATGGGAGACACTTACAATGAGCAGTTCTTC.